This is a list of T cell receptor beta chains from one sample in a study of response to subunit inactivated influenza vaccine. TCRdb re-derived calls from the RT-PCR reads in MiXCR, one entry per CDR3 protein. The profile shows over 150,000 distinct CDR3 sequences, approximately 11% of them singletons. The material sequenced was CD8+ T cells sorted from PBMCs, taken less than 25 months after vaccination. The receptors were gathered from a man aged 50-75 years who received an inactivated influenza vaccine. Each CDR3 is given with its conserved first and last residue. A D gene is named only where the DNA matches it firmly. Expanded clones are given a class, and other clones once, few, many or no size at all.

abundance: NA
v_gene: TRBV7-6
d_gene: TRBD1
j_gene: TRBJ2-3
CDR3nt: TGTGCCAGCAGCCCGTTTACCGGGACAGGGGACTTCGGGGCAGATACGCAGTATTTT
CDR3aa: CASSPFTGTGDFGADTQYF

abundance: few
v_gene: TRBV7-8
d_gene: NA
j_gene: TRBJ2-1
CDR3nt: TGTGCCAGCAGCCCCCGGGTGGGGGTAAACAATGAGCAGTTCTTC
CDR3aa: CASSPRVGVNNEQFF

abundance: many
v_gene: TRBV4-3
d_gene: TRBD1
j_gene: TRBJ1-5
CDR3nt: TGCGCCAGCAGCGAAGCGACAGGGTATCAGCCCCAGCATTTT
CDR3aa: CASSEATGYQPQHF

abundance: many
v_gene: TRBV27
d_gene: NA
j_gene: TRBJ1-1
CDR3nt: TGTGCCAGCAGTTTATGGGGGAGCCCCAACACTGAAGCTTTCTTT
CDR3aa: CASSLWGSPNTEAFF

abundance: NA
v_gene: TRBV12-3/TRBV12-4
d_gene: NA
j_gene: TRBJ2-7
CDR3nt: TGTGCCAGCAGAAAGGAGGCAGAGACCTACGAGCAGTACTTC
CDR3aa: CASRKEAETYEQYF

abundance: few
v_gene: TRBV5-6
d_gene: NA
j_gene: TRBJ2-5
CDR3nt: TGTGCCAGCAGCTTAAACTCAGTTCCTGAGCCCATGGCGACCCAGTACTTC
CDR3aa: CASSLNSVPEPMATQYF

abundance: few
v_gene: TRBV15
d_gene: TRBD1
j_gene: TRBJ2-5
CDR3nt: TGTGCCACCAGCAAACAGGGGCTTGGGGAGACCCAGTACTTC
CDR3aa: CATSKQGLGETQYF

abundance: NA
v_gene: TRBV28
d_gene: TRBD1
j_gene: TRBJ2-4
CDR3nt: TGTGCCAGCAGCCCGGGGACAGGGTACTATTTTCCCAAAAACATTCAGTACTTC
CDR3aa: CASSPGTGYYFPKNIQYF

abundance: NA
v_gene: TRBV15
d_gene: NA
j_gene: TRBJ2-2
CDR3nt: TGTGCCACCAACCCTGAATTGGTGGAGACCGGGGAGCTGTTTTTT
CDR3aa: CATNPELVETGELFF

abundance: NA
v_gene: TRBV5-1
d_gene: NA
j_gene: TRBJ2-1
CDR3nt: TGCGCCAGCAGCGGAAGGACAGTCAATGAGCAGTTCTTC
CDR3aa: CASSGRTVNEQFF

abundance: few
v_gene: TRBV10-3
d_gene: TRBD1
j_gene: TRBJ2-1
CDR3nt: TGTGCCATCAGTGGGGGACAGGGCTACAATGAGCAGTTCTTC
CDR3aa: CAISGGQGYNEQFF

abundance: many
v_gene: TRBV7-9
d_gene: NA
j_gene: TRBJ2-1
CDR3nt: TGTGCCAGCAGCTTCGGGACTCCACCCCACCACAATGAGCAGTTCTTC
CDR3aa: CASSFGTPPHHNEQFF

abundance: few
v_gene: TRBV7-9
d_gene: TRBD1
j_gene: TRBJ2-6
CDR3nt: TGTGCCAGCAGACGGACAGGGGACGGGGCCAACGTCCTGACTTTC
CDR3aa: CASRRTGDGANVLTF

abundance: NA
v_gene: TRBV24-1
d_gene: NA
j_gene: TRBJ2-3
CDR3nt: TGTGCCACCAGTGACCCTGAGGACGGCCCTAGCACAGATACGCAGTATTTT
CDR3aa: CATSDPEDGPSTDTQYF

abundance: NA
v_gene: TRBV25-1
d_gene: NA
j_gene: TRBJ1-1
CDR3nt: TGTGCCAGCGGGGTGGGAACTGAAGCTTTCTTT
CDR3aa: CASGVGTEAFF

abundance: NA
v_gene: TRBV4-2
d_gene: NA
j_gene: TRBJ2-1
CDR3nt: TGTGCCAGCAGCCGACGGGAGAACTACAATGAGCAGTTCTTC
CDR3aa: CASSRRENYNEQFF

abundance: many
v_gene: TRBV12-3/TRBV12-4
d_gene: NA
j_gene: TRBJ2-5
CDR3nt: TGTGCCAGCAGTTCCCCTTACCAAGAGACCCAGTACTTC
CDR3aa: CASSSPYQETQYF

abundance: few
v_gene: TRBV25-1
d_gene: TRBD1
j_gene: TRBJ1-1
CDR3nt: TGTGCCAGCAGCCGACAGGGATGGGACACTGAAGCTTTCTTT
CDR3aa: CASSRQGWDTEAFF

abundance: few
v_gene: TRBV9
d_gene: NA
j_gene: TRBJ1-2
CDR3nt: TGTGCCAGCCGCGGGGGGTCTAACTATGGCTACACCTTC
CDR3aa: CASRGGSNYGYTF

abundance: few
v_gene: TRBV20-1
d_gene: TRBD2
j_gene: TRBJ2-2
CDR3nt: TGCAGTGCCTGGACTAGTTGGACCGGGGAGCTGTTTTTT
CDR3aa: CSAWTSWTGELFF

abundance: NA
v_gene: TRBV25-1
d_gene: TRBD2
j_gene: TRBJ2-5
CDR3nt: TGTGCCAGCAGTGACCCGGTAGCGGGAGGGCCTATCCAAGAGACCCAGTACTTC
CDR3aa: CASSDPVAGGPIQETQYF

abundance: many
v_gene: TRBV6-5
d_gene: NA
j_gene: TRBJ2-3
CDR3nt: TGTGCCAGCAGTTACTCGGTAGACACAGATACGCAGTATTTT
CDR3aa: CASSYSVDTDTQYF

abundance: many
v_gene: TRBV9
d_gene: NA
j_gene: TRBJ2-3
CDR3nt: TGTGCCAGCAGCGTAGTTGCGGGGAGCACAGATACGCAGTATTTT
CDR3aa: CASSVVAGSTDTQYF

abundance: NA
v_gene: TRBV2
d_gene: NA
j_gene: TRBJ2-7
CDR3nt: TGTGCCAGCAGTGAATTTTTAGGAACCTACGAGCAGTACTTC
CDR3aa: CASSEFLGTYEQYF

abundance: few
v_gene: TRBV12-3/TRBV12-4
d_gene: NA
j_gene: TRBJ2-2
CDR3nt: TGTGCCAGCAGTATCCAGGGGCACGGGGAGCTGTTTTTT
CDR3aa: CASSIQGHGELFF

abundance: NA
v_gene: TRBV20-1
d_gene: NA
j_gene: TRBJ2-3
CDR3nt: TGCAGTGCCCACAACAGTGCTAGCACAGATACGCAGTATTTT
CDR3aa: CSAHNSASTDTQYF

abundance: NA
v_gene: TRBV27
d_gene: TRBD2
j_gene: TRBJ2-1
CDR3nt: TGTGCCAGCAGTTCTGCACTGACTAGCGGGGGGCCGGGTGAGCAGTTCTTC
CDR3aa: CASSSALTSGGPGEQFF

abundance: few
v_gene: TRBV14
d_gene: NA
j_gene: TRBJ1-2
CDR3nt: TGTGCCAGCAGCCAAGTAAACGGGTATGGCTACACCTTC
CDR3aa: CASSQVNGYGYTF

abundance: NA
v_gene: TRBV21-1
d_gene: NA
j_gene: TRBJ2-7
CDR3nt: TGTGCCAGCCCGGACCCGTACTACGAGCAGTACTTC
CDR3aa: CASPDPYYEQYF

abundance: few
v_gene: TRBV9
d_gene: NA
j_gene: TRBJ2-7
CDR3nt: TGTGCCAGCAGCGTAGGGGTCACTTCCTACGAGCAGTACTTC
CDR3aa: CASSVGVTSYEQYF

abundance: many
v_gene: TRBV12-3/TRBV12-4
d_gene: NA
j_gene: TRBJ2-2
CDR3nt: TGTGCCAGCAGTTTAGTAGGAGGGTACACCGGGGAGCTGTTTTTT
CDR3aa: CASSLVGGYTGELFF

abundance: few
v_gene: TRBV28
d_gene: NA
j_gene: TRBJ2-3
CDR3nt: TGTGCCAGCAGTTTAGCTCGTAACATCGCAGATACGCAGTATTTT
CDR3aa: CASSLARNIADTQYF

abundance: NA
v_gene: TRBV19
d_gene: TRBD2
j_gene: TRBJ2-7
CDR3nt: TGTGCCAGTAGTATAGCGGAGCGGGATTTCCACGAGCAGTACTTC
CDR3aa: CASSIAERDFHEQYF

abundance: few
v_gene: TRBV6-1
d_gene: NA
j_gene: TRBJ2-5
CDR3nt: TGTGCCAGCAGTCGACAGGCCGAGGGGAAGGCCCAGTACTTC
CDR3aa: CASSRQAEGKAQYF

abundance: NA
v_gene: TRBV5-1
d_gene: TRBD1
j_gene: TRBJ2-7
CDR3nt: TGCGCCAGCAGCACCAGACAGGGGGCGTCCTACGAGCAGTACTTC
CDR3aa: CASSTRQGASYEQYF

abundance: NA
v_gene: TRBV29-1
d_gene: TRBD2
j_gene: TRBJ2-7
CDR3nt: TGCAGCGTTGTCCCGGGACTAGCGGGGGACCGCTACGATCAGTACTTC
CDR3aa: CSVVPGLAGDRYDQYF

abundance: NA
v_gene: TRBV15
d_gene: NA
j_gene: TRBJ1-1
CDR3nt: TGTGCCACCAGCCCACGCGGGAACACTGAAGCTTTCTTT
CDR3aa: CATSPRGNTEAFF

abundance: NA
v_gene: TRBV12-3/TRBV12-4
d_gene: TRBD1
j_gene: TRBJ2-5
CDR3nt: TGTGCCAGCAGTTTAGCGAAAATCCGGGACAGGCTAGGGGAGACCCAGTACTTC
CDR3aa: CASSLAKIRDRLGETQYF

abundance: NA
v_gene: TRBV14
d_gene: NA
j_gene: TRBJ2-2
CDR3nt: TGTGCCAGCAGCCAAGATCTACTCGGTAACACCGGGGAGCTGTTTTTT
CDR3aa: CASSQDLLGNTGELFF

abundance: NA
v_gene: TRBV28
d_gene: TRBD1
j_gene: TRBJ2-3
CDR3nt: TGTGCCAGCAGTCAAACCGGGACAGGGAACACAGATACGCAGTATTTT
CDR3aa: CASSQTGTGNTDTQYF

abundance: NA
v_gene: TRBV2
d_gene: TRBD2
j_gene: TRBJ2-1
CDR3nt: TGTGCCAGCAGAGGGTTGGCGGGAGGGCTCAATGAGCAGTTCTTC
CDR3aa: CASRGLAGGLNEQFF